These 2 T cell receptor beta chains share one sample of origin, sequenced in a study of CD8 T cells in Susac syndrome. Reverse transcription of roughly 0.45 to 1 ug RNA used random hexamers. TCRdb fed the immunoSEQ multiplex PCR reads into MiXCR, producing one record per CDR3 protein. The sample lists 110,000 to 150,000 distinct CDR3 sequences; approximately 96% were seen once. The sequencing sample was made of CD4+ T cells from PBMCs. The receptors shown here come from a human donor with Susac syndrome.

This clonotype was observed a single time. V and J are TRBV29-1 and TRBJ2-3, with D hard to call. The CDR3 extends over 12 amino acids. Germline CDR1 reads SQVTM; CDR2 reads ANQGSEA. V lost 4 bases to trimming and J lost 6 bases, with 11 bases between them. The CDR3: CSVARDGDTQYF. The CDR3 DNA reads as TGCAGCGTTGCAAGGGATGGGGATACGCAGTATTTT.

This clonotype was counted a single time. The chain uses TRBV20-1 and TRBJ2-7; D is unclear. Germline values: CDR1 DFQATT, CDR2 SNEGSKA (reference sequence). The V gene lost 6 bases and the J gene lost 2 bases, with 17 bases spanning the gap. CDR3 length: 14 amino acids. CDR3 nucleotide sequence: TGCAGTGCCACCGGGCCGACGAATACCTACGAGCAGTACTTC. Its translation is CSATGPTNTYEQYF.